This T cell receptor (beta chain) was retrieved from a study of CD8+ T cells in alopecia areata. Whole-study context: Scoring of treated patients' severity used the percentage of affected scalp area.

RNA extraction was followed by reverse transcription into cDNA, which acted as the sequencing template. Generated by immunoSEQ multiplex PCR, the TCRdb table keeps only in-frame clones and is missing some. This table holds 200,000 to 250,000 clones, more than 45% found once. Treatment indicated: oral pan-JAK inhibitor, 5-10 mg twice daily. General study results and limits: Normal scalp showed lower clonality than lesional scalp, especially alopecia totalis/universalis. TCR sharing was clearer in mice than between patients, perhaps partly owing to patient HLA diversity. The study found tofacitinib significantly decreased scalp clonality and expanded CD8+ clones among the top 100.

CDR3 length equals 13 residues. Trimming cost V 3 bases and J 5 bases, with 14 bases left between them. The germline CDR1 and CDR2 sequences are SQVTM and ANQGSEA. For this clone: Antigen unknown.

This sequence was found in a human donor with alopecia areata. The specimen comprised CD4+ T cells sorted from blood, sampled at week 4, from a patient treated with tofacitinib. The chain recombines TRBV29-1 with TRBJ2-7; D might be TRBD1 (5 bases). The CDR3 nucleotides are TGCAGCGTTGAGGGGCGGCAGGGCAACGAGCAGTACTTC. The encoded protein is CSVEGRQGNEQYF.